The next 4 T cell receptor beta chains were all read from a single sample in a study of shared clonotypes between healthy human individuals. As defined, naive CD8 cells were CD45RO-negative and positively selected for CCR7, with terminally differentiated effector memory CD45RA+ cells excluded. Libraries were prepared by immunoSEQ multiplex PCR; TCRdb keeps only in-frame clonotypes and omits some of them. The sample holds 800,000 to 950,000 clones, about 96% seen once. Sequencing used naive CD8+ T cells sorted from blood. The receptors derive from a young man in good health.

V and J are TRBV28 and TRBJ2-7; TRBD1 aligns across 10 bases. J lost 2 bases, V lost 5 bases, and 9 bases had no gene match. The CDR3 spans 16 residues. The germline CDR1 and CDR2 sequences are MDHEN and SYDVKM. CDR3 sequence (DNA): TGTGCCAGCAGTCAGGTGTGGACAGGGGGGACCTACGAGCAGTACTTC. Translated, it gives CASSQVWTGGTYEQYF.

This chain links TRBV27 with TRBJ2-7; D perhaps matches TRBD1 (7 bases). The CDR3 loop spans 13 amino acids. The V end lost 2 bases, the J end lost 7 bases, and 12 bases lay between the germline ends. Germline-derived CDR1 and CDR2 are MNHEY and SMNVEV (reference sequence). The CDR3 DNA reads TGTGCCAGCAGTTTAGACAGGGCGGGGGAGCAGTACTTC. Translating it yields CASSLDRAGEQYF.

The chain uses TRBV4-1 and TRBJ1-1; D remains unclear. Germline CDR1 and CDR2: MGHRA and YSYEKL. Trimming pared 4 bases from V and 1 base from J, leaving 7 bases between. This CDR3 has 13 amino acids. CDR3 region: CASSRVGNTEAFF. CDR3 nucleotides: TGCGCCAGCAGCCGGGTGGGGAACACTGAAGCTTTCTTT.

DNA for the CDR3: TGTGCCAGCAGTTTCTTGAGGGTCAATCAGCCCCAGCATTTT. Its translation is CASSFLRVNQPQHF. This chain links TRBV28 with TRBJ1-5; D is uncertain. With 3 bases removed from V and 3 bases from J, the gap between germline ends came to 9 bases. The CDR3 spans 14 residues. Germline CDR1 MDHEN, CDR2 SYDVKM.